Listed here are 18 T cell receptor beta chains from one sample, sequenced in a study of T cell changes during pregnancy in multiple sclerosis (dated by TCRdb to between 2018 and 2021). Library generation was performed with the immunoSEQ multiplex PCR assay. Sourced from immuneACCESS, this table was stored by TCRdb with only in-frame sequences that have V and J called. A share of the clones is absent; for the studies checked, an unresolved V gene accounts for under half, and the remainder has no known explanation. The sample table shows some 140,000 clones, and roughly 95% are seen once. Less than 0.55% of the sample is in the top ten clones. Sequencing used peripheral blood, obtained after pregnancy. The receptors were sampled from a female donor with multiple sclerosis, enrolled in a pregnancy study.

V gene TRBV25-1 combines with J gene TRBJ2-7, with D maybe TRBD1 (6 bases). The CDR3 runs 14 residues. Trimming cost V 3 bases and J 4 bases, with 13 bases left between them. CDR1 is MGHDK and CDR2 is SYGVNS in the germline V gene. The CDR3 DNA reads as TGTGCCAGCAGTGACAGGGGAATGGGGTACGAGCAGTACTTC. Translated: CASSDRGMGYEQYF.

The rearrangement joins TRBV25-1 to TRBJ2-2; weak D call: TRBD2 (5 bases). V was trimmed by 11 bases and J by 13 bases, leaving 17 bases between them. CDR3 length: 11 amino acids. In germline, CDR1 is MGHDK, CDR2 SYGVNS. DNA of the CDR3: TGTGCCTCCGTCGCGGGCAGGTGGCTGTTTTTT. Amino acids: CASVAGRWLFF.

The rearrangement uses TRBV28 and TRBJ2-1, with 10 bases fitting TRBD2. Germline CDR1 reads MDHEN; CDR2 reads SYDVKM. This CDR3 region has 18 residues. V dropped 3 bases and J dropped 8; count of bases not matched to a gene: 16. CDR3 DNA: TGTGCCAGCAGTTTGGGTCCGGTGGAAGCGGGAGGGCTCCATGAGCAGTTCTTC. Translated: CASSLGPVEAGGLHEQFF.

The V call is TRBV2, the J call TRBJ2-7, with 8 positions matching TRBD1. There are 14 residues in the CDR3. After removal of 6 bases from V and 1 base from J, the junction contained 5 bases not matched to a gene. Germline-derived CDR1 and CDR2 are SNHLY and FYNNEI. CDR3 sequence (DNA): TGTGCCAGCAGACCCGACAGGGGATCCTACGAGCAGTACTTC. This gives the protein CASRPDRGSYEQYF.

This chain joins TRBV5-1 and TRBJ2-1, with 10 bases identical to TRBD2. The CDR3 has 22 residues. After removal of 1 base from V and 7 bases from J, the junction contained 26 bases not matched to a gene. Germline V CDR1 and CDR2: SGHRS, YFSETQ. The DNA of the CDR3 is TGCGCCAGCAGCTTGTGGGGCGGTAGGACTAGCGGCAGAGACCCTAGAGGGAATGAGCAGTTCTTC. Residues: CASSLWGGRTSGRDPRGNEQFF.

V and J are TRBV10-3 and TRBJ1-2, with D tentatively TRBD1 (6 bases). Trimming pared 0 bases from V and 2 bases from J, leaving 13 bases between. CDR1 and CDR2 from the germline V gene are ENHRY and SYGVKD. This CDR3 has 16 amino acids. The CDR3 nucleotides read TGTGCCATCAGTGAGTCTCCCCAGGGGTTAAACTATGGCTACACCTTC. Translating it yields CAISESPQGLNYGYTF.

The rearrangement links TRBV18 to TRBJ1-2; 8 bases map to TRBD1. CDR3 size: 15 residues. V lost 1 base to trimming and J lost 4 bases; unmatched junction nucleotides: 5. Germline CDR1 KGHSH, CDR2 LQKENI. CDR3 nucleotide sequence: TGTGCCAGCTCACCACGGGGACAGGCGATCTATGGCTACACCTTC. This gives the protein CASSPRGQAIYGYTF.

In its sample, this clone was seen once. V usage is TRBV5-8 and J usage is TRBJ2-7; 9 bases match TRBD1. Germline CDR1 is SGHTS and CDR2 is YDEGEE. Trimming cost V 2 bases and J 9 bases; bases outside gene matches: 12. The CDR3 loop spans 15 amino acids. CDR3 in DNA: TGTGCCAGCAGCTTATTTACGGGACAGGGTTCTCGGCAGTACTTC. Protein sequence: CASSLFTGQGSRQYF.

The chain has TRBV15 and TRBJ2-1; maybe TRBD2 (6 bases). Germline CDR1 is LNHNV and CDR2 is YYDKDF (reference sequence). The germline V and J ends were trimmed by 0 bases and 11 bases, with 17 bases remaining between them. The CDR3 is 15 amino acids. This CDR3 is CATSRDRGLPTKQFF. The CDR3 DNA is TGTGCCACCAGCAGAGATCGGGGACTCCCGACTAAGCAGTTCTTC.

The chain carries TRBV5-4 and TRBJ2-3; tentative D call: TRBD1 (6 bases). The ends were cut back, 4 bases at V and 3 bases at J, with 12 bases in the middle. The CDR3 is 14 residues long. The germline CDR1 and CDR2 sequences are SGHNT and YYREEE (reference sequence). The CDR3 DNA is TGTGCCAGCAGCACAATAGGGGGTACAGATACGCAGTATTTT. It yields the protein CASSTIGGTDTQYF.

The gene calls are TRBV7-3 and TRBJ2-7, with 8 nucleotides matching TRBD2. The trim removed 5 bases at V and 7 bases at J, leaving 10 bases unmatched. The CDR3 is 14 amino acids. Germline CDR1 reads SGHTA; CDR2 reads FQGTGA. As DNA, the CDR3 is TGTGCCAGCAGCGCTGTAGCGGGACGGGGAGAGCAGTACTTC. Amino acid sequence: CASSAVAGRGEQYF.

The rearrangement uses TRBV6-1 and TRBJ2-7, with TRBD1 matching 8 bases. V gave up 7 bases and J gave up 4 bases; unmatched junction bases: 9. Germline CDR1 and CDR2: MNHNS and SASEGT. The length of the CDR3 is 14 residues. CDR3 coding DNA: TGTGCCAGCACCCCGGGACAGGAGTCATACGAGCAGTACTTC. The encoded protein is CASTPGQESYEQYF.

The gene calls are TRBV28 and TRBJ2-7; D may be TRBD1 (5 bases). Germline V gives CDR1 MDHEN, CDR2 SYDVKM. The CDR3 covers 16 residues. Deletions cut 4 bases from V and 3 bases from J, with 19 bases between. The CDR3 DNA follows: TGTGCCAGCAGTTGGTTATTGCGTCCGACAGTCTACGAGCAGTACTTC. Translated, it gives CASSWLLRPTVYEQYF.

The chain is built from TRBV6-1 and TRBJ2-7; no firm D call. The germline CDR1 and CDR2 sequences are MNHNS and SASEGT. V shed 7 bases and J shed 3 bases, with 7 bases lying between them. The CDR3 is made up of 11 amino acids. In DNA, the CDR3 is TGTGCCAGCACCGCCTACTACGAGCAGTACTTC. It codes for CASTAYYEQYF.

This sequence joins TRBV6-1 and TRBJ1-5, with 11 nucleotides matching TRBD1. This CDR3 contains 15 residues. CDR1 is MNHNS, CDR2 SASEGT, per germline. With V trimmed by 5 bases and J by 5 bases, 5 bases remained unmatched. The CDR3 loop is CASSWTGGTDQPQHF. The CDR3 DNA follows: TGTGCCAGCAGTTGGACAGGGGGCACGGATCAGCCCCAGCATTTT.

CDR3 bases: TGTGCCAGCAGTTGGACTCCAGGGGATCGGGTCATTCAGTACTTC. Protein: CASSWTPGDRVIQYF. V gene TRBV6-5 combines with J gene TRBJ2-4; weak D call: TRBD1 (6 bases). Trimming removed 4 bases at V and 9 bases at J, with 19 bases between. Germline loops: CDR1 MNHEY, CDR2 SVGAGI. This CDR3 has 15 residues.

The chain uses TRBV19 and TRBJ2-5; TRBD1 agrees at 8 bases. The CDR3 loop spans 15 amino acids. Germline V gene sequence: CDR1 LNHDA, CDR2 SQIVND (reference sequence). Trimming at V came to 6 bases and at J to 0 bases, leaving 6 bases not matched to a gene. For the CDR3, the DNA is TGTGCCAGTAGCGCAGACAGGGGAAACCAAGAGACCCAGTACTTC. Translating it yields CASSADRGNQETQYF. Based on the CDR3 plus reference TRBV19 and TRBJ2-5, the full variable domain is DGGITQSPKYLFRKEGQNVTLSCEQNLNHDAMYWYRQDPGQGLRLIYYSQIVNDFQKGDIAEGYSVSREKKESFPLTVTSAQKNPTAFYLCASSADRGNQETQYFGPGTRLLVL.

The gene calls are TRBV28 and TRBJ2-7; 10 nucleotides agree with TRBD1. The V gene's germline CDR1 is MDHEN and CDR2 SYDVKM. The V gene end was trimmed by 4 bases and the J gene end by 1 base; junction bases not matched to a gene: 10. The CDR3 sequence is 17 residues long. The CDR3 protein is CASSSLAGTGDSYEQYF. The DNA for the CDR3 is TGTGCCAGCAGTTCCCTAGCCGGGACAGGGGATTCCTACGAGCAGTACTTC.